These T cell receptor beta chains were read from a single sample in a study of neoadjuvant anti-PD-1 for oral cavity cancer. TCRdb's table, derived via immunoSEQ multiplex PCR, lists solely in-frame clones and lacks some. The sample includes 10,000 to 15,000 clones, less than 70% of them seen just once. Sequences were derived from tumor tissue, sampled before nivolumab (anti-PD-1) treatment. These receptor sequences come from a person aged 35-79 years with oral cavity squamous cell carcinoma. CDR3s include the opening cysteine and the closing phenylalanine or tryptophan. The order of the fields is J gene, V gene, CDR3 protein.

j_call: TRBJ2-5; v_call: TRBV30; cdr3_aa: CAWSGLAGLSETQYF
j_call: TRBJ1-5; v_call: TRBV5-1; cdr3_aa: CASSSSGGNQPQHF
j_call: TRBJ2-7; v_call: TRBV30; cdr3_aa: CAWSVGQGRAYEQYF
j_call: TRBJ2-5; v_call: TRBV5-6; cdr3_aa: CASSPTILGAETQYF
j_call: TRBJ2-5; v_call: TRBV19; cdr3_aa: CASSRLAGGQETQYF
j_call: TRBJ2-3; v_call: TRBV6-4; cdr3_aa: CASSDSERDTQYF
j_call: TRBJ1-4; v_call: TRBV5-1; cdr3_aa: CASSLEEPTNEKLFF
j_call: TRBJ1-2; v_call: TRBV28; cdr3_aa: CASSSGTGAPYGYTF
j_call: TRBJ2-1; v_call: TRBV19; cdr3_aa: CASSSQGGVYNEQFF
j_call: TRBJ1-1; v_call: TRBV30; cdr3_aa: CAWSVQAEAFF
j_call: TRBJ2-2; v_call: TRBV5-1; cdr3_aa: CASGILGTGELFF
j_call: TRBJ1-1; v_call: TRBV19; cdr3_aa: CASSRADIFGRAFF
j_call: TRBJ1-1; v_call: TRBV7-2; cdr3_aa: CASSLEHGVTEAFF
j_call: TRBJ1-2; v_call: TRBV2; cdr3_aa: CASSHELYGYTF
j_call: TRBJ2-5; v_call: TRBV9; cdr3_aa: CASSVVASPKETQYF
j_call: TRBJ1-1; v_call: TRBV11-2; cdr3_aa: CASSPSGPRDVNTEAFF
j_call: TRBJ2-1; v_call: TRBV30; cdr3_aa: CAWGDREQFF
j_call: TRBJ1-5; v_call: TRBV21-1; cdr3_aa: CASSIPVRSGTFYSNQPQHF
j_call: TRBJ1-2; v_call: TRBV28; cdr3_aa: CASSYRTGEGYTF
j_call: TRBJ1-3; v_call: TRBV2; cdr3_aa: CASSGGPGNTIYF
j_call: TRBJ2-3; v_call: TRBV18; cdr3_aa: CASSPRDRGSSTDTQYF
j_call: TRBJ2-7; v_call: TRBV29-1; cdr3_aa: CSVRLAPYEQYF
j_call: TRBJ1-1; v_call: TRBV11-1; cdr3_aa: CASSSRVNAEAFF
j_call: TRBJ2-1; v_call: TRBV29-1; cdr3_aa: CSVEIVVRGFGSYNEQFF